A single sample is the source of the 30 T cell receptor beta chains below, sequenced in a study of cytomegalovirus exposure and HLA in healthy donors. PCR was performed using 60 Vbeta and 13 Jbeta primers. Some clones are missing from TCRdb's copy, which holds only in-frame ones; the method was immunoSEQ multiplex PCR. The sample contains 140,000 or so clones, more than 75% of which appear only once. Material: PBMCs. The receptors shown here come from a female donor in good health and CMV-seronegative.

V usage is TRBV28 and J usage is TRBJ1-1; possible D gene TRBD1, 5 bases. Germline assignment: CDR1 MDHEN and CDR2 SYDVKM. Trimming removed 11 bases at V and 0 bases at J, with 16 bases between. The CDR3 length is 14 residues. The CDR3 protein is CAAQVGGMNTEAFF. In DNA, the CDR3 is TGTGCCGCTCAGGTTGGGGGGATGAACACTGAAGCTTTCTTT.

This clone was seen a handful of times. CDR3 nucleotide sequence: TGTGCCAGCAGCGAATCGGAGACCCAGTACTTC. It codes for CASSESETQYF. The J gene is TRBJ2-5, the V gene TRBV6-1; no reliable D call. Germline V gene sequence: CDR1 MNHNS, CDR2 SASEGT. This CDR3 has 11 residues. The V gene lost 6 bases and the J gene lost 5 bases, with 7 bases spanning the gap.

CDR3 nucleotides: TGCGCCAGCAGCTTGATTTCGGAGACCCAGTACTTC. This sequence encodes CASSLISETQYF. The chain joins TRBV5-1 to TRBJ2-5; D uncertain. Germline lookup yields CDR1 SGHRS and CDR2 YFSETQ. Between the trimmed V and J ends, which lost 1 base and 5 bases, there was a span of 6 bases. The CDR3 has 12 amino acids.

CDR3 region: CASTLGTSSYEQYF. For the CDR3, the DNA is TGTGCCAGCACCCTAGGGACATCCTCCTACGAGCAGTACTTC. The chain has TRBV28 and TRBJ2-7; tentative D call: TRBD1 (6 bases). The germline V gene has CDR1 MDHEN and CDR2 SYDVKM. Between the trimmed V and J ends, which lost 7 bases and 0 bases, there was a span of 13 bases. The CDR3 covers 14 residues.

The chain recombines TRBV30 with TRBJ2-3; 11 nucleotides line up with TRBD2. The germline V gene has CDR1 GTSNPN and CDR2 SVGIG (reference sequence). J gave up 1 base and V 1 base, and 1 base lay outside the gene matches. There are 15 residues in the CDR3. Here the CDR3 reads CAWSGGLAGTDTQYF. The CDR3 coding sequence is TGTGCCTGGAGTGGGGGACTAGCGGGCACAGATACGCAGTATTTT.

The gene calls are TRBV5-1 and TRBJ1-1; TRBD1 matches at 9 bases. From germline, CDR1 is SGHRS and CDR2 YFSETQ. This CDR3 region has 17 residues. V trimming: 4 bases; J trimming: 3 bases; junction bases outside the gene matches: 13. CDR3 sequence reads: CASSTNRGRGSDTEAFF. DNA of the CDR3: TGCGCCAGCAGCACAAACAGGGGGCGGGGTTCGGACACTGAAGCTTTCTTT. Supplemented by reference TRBV5-1 and TRBJ1-1, the full variable domain reads KAGVTQTPRYLIKTRGQQVTLSCSPISGHRSVSWYQQTPGQGLQFLFEYFSETQRNKGNFPGRFSGRQFSNSRSEMNVSTLELGDSALYLCASSTNRGRGSDTEAFFGQGTRLTVV.

The rearrangement links TRBV5-4 to TRBJ2-1, with D possibly being TRBD2 (6 bases). Trimming removed 4 bases from V and 2 bases from J, with 10 bases in between. Looked up from germline, CDR1 is SGHNT and CDR2 is YYREEE (reference sequence). The CDR3 spans 14 residues. The CDR3 DNA sequence: TGTGCCAGCAGCCGGGACTCCGCCTACAATGAGCAGTTCTTC. Protein sequence: CASSRDSAYNEQFF.

The V gene is TRBV27, the J gene TRBJ2-5; TRBD2 matches 9 bases. The CDR3 runs to 16 residues. J lost 5 bases, V lost 0 bases, and 7 bases had no gene match. Germline loops: CDR1 MNHEY, CDR2 SMNVEV (reference sequence). CDR3 bases: TGTGCCAGCAGTTTATCGCGGGGGGGGCCTCGGGAGACCCAGTACTTC. Translated, it gives CASSLSRGGPRETQYF.

The CDR3 nucleotides are TGTGCCACTCCCCCCGAGGCCAGGGAAGGCTACACCTTC. Translated: CATPPEAREGYTF. The chain uses TRBV28 and TRBJ1-2; D is perhaps TRBD1 (5 bases). Germline assignment: CDR1 MDHEN and CDR2 SYDVKM. Trimming took 10 bases from V and 8 from J, leaving 20 bases between them. CDR3 size: 13 residues.

The chain couples TRBV29-1 to TRBJ2-3; 8 bases line up with TRBD2. CDR1 and CDR2 from the germline V gene are SQVTM and ANQGSEA. The CDR3 runs to 15 residues. The J segment lost 0 bases and the V segment lost 5 bases, leaving 7 bases of the junction unmatched. The chain's CDR3 is CSVRTTSASTDTQYF. The CDR3, as DNA: TGCAGCGTTAGGACGACTAGCGCGAGCACAGATACGCAGTATTTT.

As for this clone: This same CDR3 is encoded by further DNA sequences in the sample. This chain joins TRBV27 and TRBJ2-2, with 9 bases aligning to TRBD1. The CDR3 is 14 residues long. V was pared by 7 bases and J by 6 bases, with 6 bases of the junction left unmatched. The V gene's germline CDR1 is MNHEY and CDR2 SMNVEV (reference sequence). CDR3 bases: TGTGCCAGCACCGACAGGGGGTGGGCCGGGGAGCTGTTTTTT. Encoded protein: CASTDRGWAGELFF.

V gene TRBV6-6 combines with J gene TRBJ1-6; 7 nucleotides line up with TRBD1. Germline-derived CDR1 and CDR2 are MNHNY and SVGAGI (reference sequence). The trim removed 4 bases at V and 5 bases at J, leaving 2 bases unmatched. The CDR3 totals 14 residues. CDR3 DNA: TGTGCCAGCAGTTGGGACAGAGATAATTCACCCCTCCACTTT. Translation gives CASSWDRDNSPLHF.

The chain links TRBV2 to TRBJ2-3; D is ambiguous. Germline loops: CDR1 SNHLY, CDR2 FYNNEI. V was shortened by 10 bases and J by 0 bases, with 5 bases between the two germline ends. The CDR3 extends over 11 amino acids. CDR3 bases: TGTGCCACCCAAAGCACAGATACGCAGTATTTT. As protein: CATQSTDTQYF.

This clone was observed a few times. The chain links TRBV2 to TRBJ1-1; 7 nucleotides align to TRBD1. With 6 bases clipped from V and 7 bases from J, the junction kept 5 bases outside the gene matches. Germline V gene data show CDR1 as SNHLY and CDR2 as FYNNEI. There are 12 residues in the CDR3. The CDR3 DNA sequence: TGTGCCAGCAGGGACAGGTTCGATGAAGCTTTCTTT. Its translation: CASRDRFDEAFF.

The CDR3 DNA reads as TGTGCCAGCAGCCCCTGGGGGAGCGGGGGGTCTTACGAGCAGTACTTC. As protein: CASSPWGSGGSYEQYF. V gene TRBV4-2 combines with J gene TRBJ2-7; the match to TRBD2 covers 9 bases. The CDR3 spans 16 residues. Trimming removed 4 bases from V and 4 bases from J; junction bases left unmatched: 11. The germline V gene has CDR1 LGHNA and CDR2 YNFKEQ.

This clone was counted only a few times. V gene TRBV27 combines with J gene TRBJ2-7; D might be TRBD1 (6 bases). CDR1 is MNHEY and CDR2 is SMNVEV in the germline V gene (reference sequence). The V gene lost 3 bases and the J gene lost 5 bases, with 17 bases spanning the gap. There are 15 residues in the CDR3. The CDR3 region is CASSLLLDSSHEQYF. The DNA of the CDR3 is TGTGCCAGCAGTTTGTTATTGGACAGTTCCCACGAGCAGTACTTC.

The V call is TRBV6-1, the J call TRBJ1-3; the match to TRBD1 covers 7 bases. CDR3 length equals 13 residues. Germline-derived CDR1 and CDR2 are MNHNS and SASEGT. V lost 11 bases, J lost 2 bases, and 6 bases stayed unmatched. CDR3 in DNA: TGTGCCGCGGGAAGGGGGCCTGGAAACACCATATATTTT. Translated: CAAGRGPGNTIYF.

This clone was seen only a few times. The junction shows a germline mismatch at one end, possibly a read error. V gene TRBV18 combines with J gene TRBJ1-2, with 9 positions matching TRBD1. The CDR3 consists of 17 residues. Germline V gives CDR1 KGHSH, CDR2 LQKENI. The CDR3 bases are TGTGCCAGCTCATCAACGACCGGGACAGGGAGGCACTATGGCTACCCCTTC. It specifies CASSSTTGTGRHYGYPF.

This clone was recorded a few times. The J gene is TRBJ1-2, the V gene TRBV30; 10 positions match TRBD1. The CDR3 is made up of 13 amino acids. CDR1 is GTSNPN and CDR2 is SVGIG in the germline V gene (reference sequence). The CDR3 DNA follows: TGTGCTCTGGCCGGGACAGGGGTCTATGGCTACACCTTC. It is translated as CALAGTGVYGYTF.

The chain is built from TRBV7-9 and TRBJ1-1, with TRBD1 as a possible D gene (5 bases). The length of the CDR3 is 14 residues. V was trimmed by 6 bases and J by 5 bases, leaving 16 bases between them. CDR1 is SEHNR, CDR2 FQNEAQ, per germline (reference sequence). The CDR3 nucleotides are TGTGCCAGCAGACTGGACACCCCATTGACTGAAGCTTTCTTT. It translates to CASRLDTPLTEAFF.

The CDR3 DNA follows: TGTGCCAGCAGCCCGACAGGCCTCTCTGGAAACACCATATATTTT. This translates into CASSPTGLSGNTIYF. The chain is built from TRBV14 and TRBJ1-3; possible D gene TRBD1, 6 bases. The CDR3 is made up of 15 amino acids. Germline CDR1 is SGHDN and CDR2 is FVKESK. V dropped 4 bases and J dropped 0 bases, with 10 bases sitting between them.

The chain uses TRBV7-6 and TRBJ2-5; 8 bases are a match to TRBD2. The J segment lost 1 base and the V segment lost 1 base, leaving 2 bases of the junction unmatched. Germline V gene lookup returns CDR1 SGHVS and CDR2 FNYEAQ. The CDR3 sequence is 15 residues long. The CDR3 reads CASSLVGGAQETQYF. The CDR3, as DNA: TGTGCCAGCAGCTTAGTCGGGGGGGCCCAAGAGACCCAGTACTTC.

The chain recombines TRBV2 with TRBJ1-3; D gene uncertain. The ends were cut back, 3 bases at V and 3 bases at J, with 6 bases in the middle. The germline gives CDR1 SNHLY, CDR2 FYNNEI. The CDR3 loop spans 13 amino acids. CDR3 loop: CASSDSGGNTIYF. For the CDR3, the DNA is TGTGCCAGCAGTGATTCAGGTGGAAACACCATATATTTT.

The chain employs TRBV6-5 and TRBJ1-1; 8 bases match TRBD1. J gave up 3 bases and V 6 bases, and 9 bases lay outside the gene matches. Germline CDR1 MNHEY, CDR2 SVGAGI. CDR3 size: 15 residues. Here the CDR3 DNA reads TGTGCCAGCAGACCCGGACAGGGCCTCCACACTGAAGCTTTCTTT. Its translation: CASRPGQGLHTEAFF.

With regard to this clone: Other DNA sequences in this sample translate to the same CDR3. The CDR3 sequence: CASRLGQGWEKLFF. The DNA for the CDR3 is TGTGCCAGCAGGTTGGGACAGGGCTGGGAAAAACTGTTTTTT. This chain joins TRBV6-1 and TRBJ1-4; the match to TRBD1 covers 9 bases. There are 14 residues in the CDR3. The trim removed 6 bases at V and 8 bases at J, leaving 7 bases unmatched. Germline-derived CDR1 and CDR2 are MNHNS and SASEGT.

The chain links TRBV9 to TRBJ2-2, with 10 positions matching TRBD2. Germline V gives CDR1 SGDLS, CDR2 YYNGEE. The CDR3 contains 15 residues. Trimming took 3 bases from V and 3 from J; bases not matched to a gene: 2. The CDR3 loop is CASSALAGDTGELFF. The CDR3 DNA is TGTGCCAGCAGCGCCCTAGCGGGAGACACCGGGGAGCTGTTTTTT.

The chain has TRBV5-1 and TRBJ2-1; TRBD1 is a possible D gene (5 bases). This CDR3 comprises 15 residues. Between the trimmed V and J ends, which lost 1 base and 8 bases, there was a span of 16 bases. CDR1 is SGHRS, CDR2 YFSETQ, per germline. The CDR3 nucleotides are TGCGCCAGCAGCTTGTCCCCAGGGATTAGGGATGAGCAGTTCTTC. This translates into CASSLSPGIRDEQFF.

V is TRBV6-5 and J is TRBJ1-1; D unclear. Germline V gives CDR1 MNHEY, CDR2 SVGAGI. Between the trimmed V and J ends, which lost 5 bases and 1 base, there was a span of 8 bases. The CDR3 sequence is 13 residues long. Written as DNA, the CDR3 is TGTGCCAGCAGTGCTTTAGCGAACACTGAAGCTTTCTTT. It specifies CASSALANTEAFF.

The rearrangement joins TRBV27 to TRBJ1-2; TRBD1 matches 7 bases. CDR1 is MNHEY, CDR2 SMNVEV, per germline (reference sequence). Trimming took 7 bases from V and 6 from J; bases not matched to a gene: 17. The CDR3 is 16 amino acids. The CDR3 is CASKGQSNSAGNGYTF. For the CDR3, the DNA is TGTGCCAGCAAGGGACAGAGTAATTCCGCGGGTAATGGCTACACCTTC.

Points on this clone: The junction and the germline gene differ at one end; a read error may be behind it. This chain links TRBV5-7 with TRBJ1-2; 10 positions match TRBD1. TRBV5-7 belongs to the ORF category, with a function that is uncertain. The CDR3 extends over 14 amino acids. In DNA form, the CDR3 reads TGCGCCAGCAGTAACCGGGACAGGGGATATGGCGACACCTTC. This sequence encodes CASSNRDRGYGDTF.